A single TCR beta chain is shown here with its context. The antigen is unknown. Alongside a J-beta primer mix, a sample-barcoded 5' primer served in a second PCR lasting about 6 to 11 cycles. MiXCR, run by TCRdb on the 5' RACE reads, gives a single entry per CDR3 protein. The table has about 1.8 million distinct CDR3 sequences, roughly 49% seen once. The source of the sample is a study of blood T cells in healthy people across ages. Study findings and constraints: No conclusive comparison of naive versus antigen-experienced cells was possible with unsorted PBMCs.

The CDR3 extends over 17 amino acids. The V gene's germline CDR1 is SNHLY and CDR2 FYNNEI. The J segment lost 2 bases and the V segment lost 5 bases, leaving 11 bases of the junction unmatched. Donors were systemically healthy Caucasian individuals from Russia aged 6 to 90 years. The sequenced sample was blood. The sequence derives from a woman aged 40 to 55 in good health. The gene calls are TRBV2 and TRBJ2-1, with 8 bases fitting TRBD1. In nucleotides, the CDR3 is TGTGCCAGCAGTCGCCCTCACCAGGACAGGGCCTACAATGAGCAGTTCTTC. This gives the protein CASSRPHQDRAYNEQFF.